The TCR beta chain described here comes from a study of technical replicates of blood from a few donors. The CDR3 has 16 residues. The V gene's germline CDR1 is LNHDA and CDR2 SQIVND (reference sequence). V shed 3 bases and J 4 bases; nucleotides not matched to a gene: 6. In its sample, this clone was seen a few times. Only in-frame clones appear in the TCRdb table, and some are missing; sequencing was by immunoSEQ multiplex PCR. Among about 68,000 clones, approximately 97% were seen once, and the ten largest hold under 0.3%. The TCR comes from a human donor in good health. Sequenced: T cells isolated from PBMCs. This chain uses TRBV19 with TRBJ2-5, with TRBD1 matching 12 bases. This chain's CDR3 is CASSIGGQGARETQYF. CDR3 DNA sequence: TGTGCCAGTAGTATTGGGGGACAGGGGGCAAGAGAGACCCAGTACTTC.